This passage covers 25 T cell receptor beta chains from one sample sequenced in a study of blood T cell repertoires in COVID-19 (TCRdb year 2020). The method was the immunoSEQ multiplex PCR assay. TCRdb provides this immuneACCESS table in a form limited to in-frame rearrangements. Some clones are lacking; in checked studies, under half of them reflect an unresolved V gene, and why the rest are absent is not known. The sample yields roughly 200,000 clones; roughly 86% were counted once. The biggest ten clones account for less than 3% of the sample. Sequenced: peripheral blood. These receptors all come from a man aged 35 to 55 with active or convalescent COVID-19.

This clone has a count of ten or more. CDR3 nucleotide sequence: TGTGCCACCGCCGGGACAGGGATCGATGAGCAGTTCTTC. The encoded protein is CATAGTGIDEQFF. The rearrangement joins TRBV24-1 to TRBJ2-1, with TRBD1 matching 9 bases. The CDR3 extends over 13 amino acids. Unmatched junction bases numbered 7, after V lost 9 bases and J lost 8 bases. From germline, CDR1 is KGHDR and CDR2 SFDVKD.

The gene calls are TRBV7-9 and TRBJ2-1; 7 bases map to TRBD1. This CDR3 region has 15 residues. The J segment lost 5 bases and the V segment lost 3 bases, leaving 7 bases of the junction unmatched. Germline CDR1 and CDR2: SEHNR and FQNEAQ (reference sequence). CDR3 bases: TGTGCCAGCAGCTTTTCGACAGGGCGAGACAATGAGCAGTTCTTC. Amino acid sequence: CASSFSTGRDNEQFF.

The chain recombines TRBV7-2 with TRBJ1-1; the D is unclear. CDR1 SGHTA and CDR2 FQGNSA come from the germline V gene. The CDR3 loop spans 15 amino acids. The V and J ends lost 2 bases and 4 bases respectively, with 14 bases between them. The CDR3 loop is CASSLYGSLSTEAFF. CDR3 bases: TGTGCCAGCAGCTTATACGGGAGTCTGAGCACTGAAGCTTTCTTT.

The chain recombines TRBV27 with TRBJ2-6, with 7 bases that match TRBD1. The CDR3 is 15 residues long. CDR1 is MNHEY and CDR2 is SMNVEV in the germline V gene (reference sequence). V dropped 4 bases and J dropped 1; count of bases not matched to a gene: 1. CDR3 nucleotide sequence: TGTGCCAGCAGTTCGACAGGGTCTGGGGCCAACGTCCTGACTTTC. Translated: CASSSTGSGANVLTF. Drawing the rest from reference TRBV27 and TRBJ2-6, the complete variable domain is EAQVTQNPRYLITVTGKKLTVTCSQNMNHEYMSWYRQDPGLGLRQIYYSMNVEVTDKGDVPEGYKVSRKEKRNFPLILESPSPNQTSLYFCASSSTGSGANVLTFGAGSRLTVL.

This chain links TRBV7-2 with TRBJ2-7, with 7 bases identical to TRBD1. Germline CDR1 is SGHTA and CDR2 is FQGNSA. The trim removed 2 bases at V and 2 bases at J, leaving 0 bases unmatched. CDR3 length: 13 amino acids. DNA for the CDR3: TGTGCCAGCAGCTTACAGGGGGCCTACGAGCAGTACTTC. As protein: CASSLQGAYEQYF.

This clone was seen a handful of times. The J gene is TRBJ2-5, the V gene TRBV6-2 or TRBV6-3, with 8 bases identical to TRBD2. The CDR3 is 15 amino acids. The V gene end was trimmed by 5 bases and the J gene end by 5 bases; junction bases not matched to a gene: 10. Germline CDR1 and CDR2: MNHEY and SVGEGT. In nucleotides, the CDR3 is TGTGCCAGCAGTGGACTCAGGGGACTAGGCGAGACCCAGTACTTC. It encodes CASSGLRGLGETQYF.

The gene calls are TRBV30 and TRBJ1-2; 8 bases line up with TRBD1. The CDR3 is 13 residues long. Germline CDR1 GTSNPN, CDR2 SVGIG (reference sequence). The V and J ends lost 4 bases and 4 bases, in that order; junction bases with no gene match: 5. CDR3 amino acids: CAWNLDRGYGYTF. The DNA for the CDR3 is TGTGCCTGGAACCTCGACAGGGGCTATGGCTACACCTTC.

The chain joins TRBV19 to TRBJ1-1; tentative D call: TRBD1 (5 bases). Germline values: CDR1 LNHDA, CDR2 SQIVND (reference sequence). The ends were cut back, 1 base at V and 5 bases at J, with 14 bases in the middle. The CDR3 runs 15 residues. Written as DNA, the CDR3 is TGTGCCAGTAGTATAGTGGGGGGTCGGGATACTGAAGCTTTCTTT. Its protein is CASSIVGGRDTEAFF.

CDR3 sequence: CASSLTGGYEQYF. CDR3 nucleotides: TGTGCCAGCAGTTTAACTGGGGGGTACGAGCAGTACTTC. The gene calls are TRBV12-3 or TRBV12-4 and TRBJ2-7; a possible D gene is TRBD2 (6 bases). The CDR3 has 13 residues. The germline V and J ends were trimmed by 2 bases and 4 bases, with 9 bases remaining between them.

The CDR3 here is CARGRQGGGKLFF. The CDR3, as DNA: TGTGCCAGGGGGCGGCAGGGGGGAGGAAAACTGTTTTTT. The V call is TRBV6-4, the J call TRBJ1-4, with 7 bases that match TRBD1. The CDR3 has 13 residues. Germline CDR1 MRHNA, CDR2 SNTAGT. V lost 9 bases, J lost 10 bases, and 11 bases stayed unmatched.

The chain recombines TRBV19 with TRBJ2-5; D remains ambiguous. Germline V CDR1 and CDR2: LNHDA, SQIVND (reference sequence). V gave up 8 bases and J gave up 1 base, with 5 bases separating them. The CDR3 contains 11 residues. The CDR3: CASGAQETQYF. The DNA of the CDR3 is TGTGCCAGTGGAGCCCAAGAGACCCAGTACTTC.

The CDR3 reads CASSPGQAQETQYF. The CDR3 bases are TGCGCCAGCAGCCCAGGACAGGCCCAAGAGACCCAGTACTTC. The V call is TRBV5-1, the J call TRBJ2-5; 7 bases align to TRBD1. With V trimmed by 4 bases and J by 1 base, 4 bases remained unmatched. The CDR3 length is 14 residues. Germline CDR1 reads SGHRS; CDR2 reads YFSETQ.

The table lists this clone with a count of one. The V call is TRBV20-1, the J call TRBJ2-3, with a weak D call TRBD2 (5 bases). Germline assignment: CDR1 DFQATT and CDR2 SNEGSKA (reference sequence). The V end lost 3 bases, the J end lost 0 bases, and 7 bases lay between the germline ends. The CDR3 consists of 13 residues. Written as DNA, the CDR3 is TGCAGTGCTAGTCGGGGAAGCACAGATACGCAGTATTTT. The encoded protein is CSASRGSTDTQYF.

The chain recombines TRBV12-5 with TRBJ2-7, with 10 bases fitting TRBD1. Germline V gives CDR1 LGHNT, CDR2 FRNRAP. Germline trimming cut 7 bases from V and 6 bases from J; bases unmatched to any gene: 6. The CDR3 has 13 residues. As DNA, the CDR3 is TGTGCTAGTGAGGTGACAGGGGGCTTCGAGCAGTACTTC. Encoded protein: CASEVTGGFEQYF.

This clone has more than one count but fewer than ten. The chain employs TRBV5-8 and TRBJ1-2; 9 bases are shared with TRBD1. Germline V gene data show CDR1 as SGHTS and CDR2 as YDEGEE. V dropped 4 bases and J dropped 4; count of bases not matched to a gene: 8. This CDR3 region has 15 residues. CDR3 region: CASSPPGTGIYGYTF. CDR3 DNA sequence: TGTGCCAGCAGCCCTCCTGGGACAGGGATCTATGGCTACACCTTC.

The chain combines TRBV2 with TRBJ2-7; 9 bases match TRBD1. CDR3 length equals 15 residues. Per the germline V gene, CDR1 is SNHLY and CDR2 is FYNNEI. Trimming took 8 bases from V and 6 from J; bases not matched to a gene: 14. CDR3 bases: TGTGCCAGCCACAGGGGGCTCGTCGAGAAGGGCGAGCAGTACTTC. Translation: CASHRGLVEKGEQYF.

The chain couples TRBV7-8 to TRBJ2-7, with D perhaps TRBD2 (6 bases). Germline loops: CDR1 SGHVS, CDR2 FQNEAQ. CDR3 length: 13 amino acids. V lost 5 bases, J lost 2 bases, and 10 bases lay in between. The CDR3 region has the DNA TGTGCCAGCAGCCCTCCGGGGGCCTACGAGCAGTACTTC. Translated, it gives CASSPPGAYEQYF.

The table lists this clone with a few counts. The chain links TRBV5-6 to TRBJ2-3; D remains ambiguous. The CDR3 totals 14 residues. V was trimmed by 0 bases and J by 2 bases, leaving 7 bases between them. Germline CDR1 reads SGHDT; CDR2 reads YYEEEE. The CDR3 coding sequence is TGTGCCAGCAGCTTGGCGCCAGACACAGATACGCAGTATTTT. This gives the protein CASSLAPDTDTQYF.

V and J are TRBV5-3 and TRBJ1-6, with no clear D. TRBV5-3 qualifies as an ORF whose function is uncertain. This CDR3 comprises 15 residues. V lost 2 bases and J 6 bases, leaving 12 bases between the germline ends. CDR3 amino acids: CARSFPGLGNSPLHF. DNA of the CDR3: TGTGCCAGAAGCTTCCCTGGACTAGGTAATTCACCCCTCCACTTT.

The DNA for the CDR3 is TGTGCCAGCAGCTCTCGGAACACTGAAGCTTTCTTT. Its protein product is CASSSRNTEAFF. The chain couples TRBV11-2 to TRBJ1-1; D uncertain. Germline lookup yields CDR1 SGHAT and CDR2 FQNNGV. The CDR3 has 12 amino acids. Trimming pared 4 bases from V and 1 base from J, leaving 4 bases between.

The chain carries TRBV5-4 and TRBJ2-1; weak D call: TRBD2 (7 bases). The germline V and J ends were trimmed by 4 bases and 5 bases, with 13 bases remaining between them. Germline lookup yields CDR1 SGHNT and CDR2 YYREEE (reference sequence). CDR3 size: 14 residues. The CDR3 loop reads CASSLRGANNEQFF. The CDR3 DNA reads TGTGCCAGCAGCCTCCGGGGGGCCAACAATGAGCAGTTCTTC.

The chain links TRBV4-2 to TRBJ2-7; TRBD2 aligns across 9 bases. J gave up 7 bases and V 6 bases, and 13 bases lay outside the gene matches. Germline V gene sequence: CDR1 LGHNA, CDR2 YNFKEQ. The CDR3 contains 15 residues. This chain's CDR3 is CASSPRLAESQEQYF. The CDR3 DNA reads as TGTGCCAGCAGTCCGAGACTAGCGGAGTCCCAAGAGCAGTACTTC.

V gene TRBV10-3 combines with J gene TRBJ1-1; D may be TRBD1 (6 bases). This CDR3 comprises 12 residues. CDR1 is ENHRY, CDR2 SYGVKD, per germline. The V end was cut by 11 bases, the J end by 4 bases, with 14 bases between. CDR3 in amino acids: CASGTFSTEAFF. Written as DNA, the CDR3 is TGTGCCTCCGGGACATTTTCCACTGAAGCTTTCTTT.

The chain is built from TRBV7-9 and TRBJ1-4; D is ambiguous. The V end lost 6 bases, the J end lost 6 bases, and 20 bases lay between the germline ends. CDR1 is SEHNR, CDR2 FQNEAQ, per germline (reference sequence). The CDR3 length is 16 residues. The CDR3 region has the DNA TGTGCCAGCAGTCCGGGTTGGAGCAGCGGGGATGAAAAACTGTTTTTT. Protein product: CASSPGWSSGDEKLFF.

The chain joins TRBV6-5 to TRBJ1-1; 7 bases align to TRBD1. The junction had 8 bases not matched to a gene; V was cut back by 6 bases and J by 1 base. Germline values: CDR1 MNHEY, CDR2 SVGAGI. The CDR3 length is 15 residues. The CDR3 loop reads CASRIPGTANTEAFF. DNA for the CDR3: TGTGCCAGCAGAATACCCGGGACAGCGAACACTGAAGCTTTCTTT.